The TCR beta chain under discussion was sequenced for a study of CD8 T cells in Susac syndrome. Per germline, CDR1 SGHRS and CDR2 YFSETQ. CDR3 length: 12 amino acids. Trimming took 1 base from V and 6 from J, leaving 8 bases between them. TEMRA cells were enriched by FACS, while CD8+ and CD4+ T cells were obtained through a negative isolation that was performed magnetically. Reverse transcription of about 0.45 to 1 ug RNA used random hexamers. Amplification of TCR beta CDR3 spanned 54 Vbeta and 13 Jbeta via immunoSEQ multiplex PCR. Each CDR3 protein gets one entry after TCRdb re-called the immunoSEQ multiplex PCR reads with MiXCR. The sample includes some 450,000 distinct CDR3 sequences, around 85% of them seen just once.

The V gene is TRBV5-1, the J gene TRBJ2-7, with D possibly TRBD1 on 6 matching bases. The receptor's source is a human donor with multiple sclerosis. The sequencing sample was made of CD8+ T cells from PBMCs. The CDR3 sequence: CASSLTGLEQYF. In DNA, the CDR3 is TGCGCCAGCAGCTTGACAGGGCTCGAGCAGTACTTC.